A single sample gave rise to the 18 T cell receptor beta chains below, sequenced in a study of regulatory T cells in long-lasting Graves disease. Researchers made TCR beta libraries by using iRepertoire HTBI primers and running Arm-PCR on CDR3 regions. TCRdb re-analysed the multiplex PCR reads in MiXCR, keeping a single row per CDR3 protein. The sample holds over 450,000 distinct CDR3 sequences, more than 10% seen once. The time point was: newly diagnosed GD, antithyroid drugs for less than 3 months. RNA extracted from PBMCs served as the sequencing template. The data were also submitted as part of a second study, on T cells in Graves' hyperthyroidism and ophthalmopathy.

The sample here was peripheral blood mononuclear cells (PBMCs), taken at new diagnosis, from a patient treated with antithyroid drugs. The receptors were sampled from a woman in her 30s with Graves disease.

This clonotype has at least ten counts. V gene TRBV12-3 or TRBV12-4 combines with J gene TRBJ1-5; D is possibly TRBD1 (5 bases). The CDR3 is 14 residues long. The germline V and J ends were trimmed by 5 bases and 5 bases, with 13 bases remaining between them. The CDR3 nucleotides read TGTGCCAGCAGTACGAGGGTGGGGGATCAGCCCCAGCATTTT. Translating it yields CASSTRVGDQPQHF.

The genes are TRBV3-1 and TRBJ1-1, with TRBD1 identical over 7 bases. V dropped 8 bases and J dropped 0; count of bases not matched to a gene: 6. The CDR3 loop spans 14 amino acids. Germline V CDR1 and CDR2: LGHDT, YNNKEL (reference sequence). In DNA, the CDR3 is TGTGCCAGCGCTACGACAGGGATGAACACTGAAGCTTTCTTT. Translating it yields CASATTGMNTEAFF.

This clonotype occurred many times. V usage is TRBV12-3 or TRBV12-4 and J usage is TRBJ2-5; D is uncertain. The ends were cut back, 5 bases at V and 7 bases at J, with 8 bases in the middle. This CDR3 region has 11 residues. CDR3 nucleotides: TGTGCCAGCAGTGCTTCTCGGACCCAGTACTTC. Translating gives CASSASRTQYF.

The chain couples TRBV5-5 to TRBJ1-2; D call uncertain. The V end lost 2 bases, the J end lost 8 bases, and 7 bases lay between the germline ends. CDR1 and CDR2 from the germline V gene are SGHKS and YYEKEE (reference sequence). The CDR3 sequence is 11 residues long. The CDR3 DNA follows: TGTGCCAGCAGCTTAGGACTCGGCTACACCTTC. Its translation is CASSLGLGYTF.

This clonotype was recorded many times. In nucleotides, the CDR3 is TGTGCCAGCAGTGTCAGGGCTAGCACAGATACGCAGTATTTT. Protein product: CASSVRASTDTQYF. This chain uses TRBV2 with TRBJ2-3; possible D gene TRBD1, 5 bases. This CDR3 contains 14 residues. Looked up from germline, CDR1 is SNHLY and CDR2 is FYNNEI. The germline V and J ends were trimmed by 4 bases and 0 bases, with 8 bases remaining between them.

The chain has TRBV10-3 and TRBJ2-2; D remains unclear. Germline V gene lookup returns CDR1 ENHRY and CDR2 SYGVKD. Deletions cut 0 bases from V and 3 bases from J, with 11 bases between. CDR3 length: 16 residues. The CDR3 bases are TGTGCCATCAGTGAGTCGATTGTAGCAGACACCGGGGAGCTGTTTTTT. This sequence encodes CAISESIVADTGELFF.

The chain recombines TRBV6-1 with TRBJ2-7; a possible D gene is TRBD1 (5 bases). Germline CDR1 MNHNS, CDR2 SASEGT. This CDR3 region has 15 residues. V was shortened by 5 bases and J by 2 bases, with 16 bases between the two germline ends. The chain's CDR3 is CASSSGASSTYEQYF. The CDR3 DNA is TGTGCCAGCAGTAGTGGGGCGTCCTCCACCTACGAGCAGTACTTC.

Only a few counts were recorded for this clonotype. The chain links TRBV12-3 or TRBV12-4 to TRBJ2-2; 14 nucleotides line up with TRBD2. CDR3 length: 18 residues. The junction had 11 bases not matched to a gene; V was cut back by 10 bases and J by 1 base. This CDR3 is CATIPGLAGEGNTGELFF. In DNA, the CDR3 is TGTGCCACTATCCCGGGACTAGCGGGAGAAGGGAACACCGGGGAGCTGTTTTTT.

This clonotype has at least ten counts. The chain employs TRBV2 and TRBJ1-2, with D possibly being TRBD1 (5 bases). There are 13 residues in the CDR3. Germline V CDR1 and CDR2: SNHLY, FYNNEI. The V and J ends lost 3 bases and 5 bases respectively, with 10 bases between them. Here the CDR3 reads CASSDRGPYGYTF. For the CDR3, the DNA is TGTGCCAGCAGTGATCGGGGACCATATGGCTACACCTTC.

The sample holds a few counts of this clonotype. The chain links TRBV27 to TRBJ1-4, with D hard to call. Germline assignment: CDR1 MNHEY and CDR2 SMNVEV (reference sequence). The germline V and J ends were trimmed by 2 bases and 5 bases, with 15 bases remaining between them. The CDR3 contains 16 residues. The CDR3 loop is CASSLHSGPSNEKLFF. The CDR3 DNA reads as TGTGCCAGCAGTTTACATTCAGGTCCTTCGAATGAAAAACTGTTTTTT. The full variable domain, with the rest looked up from reference TRBV27 and TRBJ1-4, is EAQVTQNPRYLITVTGKKLTVTCSQNMNHEYMSWYRQDPGLGLRQIYYSMNVEVTDKGDVPEGYKVSRKEKRNFPLILESPSPNQTSLYFCASSLHSGPSNEKLFFGSGTQLSVL.

This chain connects TRBV19 to TRBJ1-5; 8 nucleotides match TRBD1. Germline values: CDR1 LNHDA, CDR2 SQIVND (reference sequence). The V and J ends lost 4 bases and 0 bases, in that order; junction bases with no gene match: 2. This CDR3 region has 15 residues. The CDR3 coding sequence is TGTGCCAGTAGTAAGGGACAGGATAGCAATCAGCCCCAGCATTTT. Protein: CASSKGQDSNQPQHF.

This clonotype has at least ten counts. The gene calls are TRBV7-9 and TRBJ2-7; 10 bases align to TRBD2. The CDR3 extends over 15 amino acids. Per the germline V gene, CDR1 is SEHNR and CDR2 is FQNEAQ (reference sequence). Trimming cost V 2 bases and J 4 bases; bases outside gene matches: 5. The CDR3 sequence: CASSLTGAGGYEQYF. In nucleotides, the CDR3 is TGTGCCAGCAGCTTAACAGGAGCGGGAGGGTACGAGCAGTACTTC.

V is TRBV5-6 and J is TRBJ2-3, with 11 nucleotides matching TRBD2. The CDR3 sequence is 16 residues long. The V gene end was trimmed by 4 bases and the J gene end by 1 base; junction bases not matched to a gene: 5. CDR1 is SGHDT and CDR2 is YYEEEE in the germline V gene. The CDR3 spells CASSPVAGGGTDTQYF. In nucleotides, the CDR3 is TGTGCCAGCAGCCCAGTAGCGGGAGGGGGCACAGATACGCAGTATTTT.

The table lists this clonotype with many counts. The gene calls are TRBV27 and TRBJ2-7; D may be TRBD2 (7 bases). This CDR3 is built from 16 residues. The V gene lost 5 bases and the J gene lost 2 bases, with 19 bases spanning the gap. Germline V gene sequence: CDR1 MNHEY, CDR2 SMNVEV (reference sequence). The CDR3 sequence: CASSPATGGRTYEQYF. The CDR3 nucleotides read TGTGCCAGCAGTCCCGCTACCGGGGGGCGCACCTACGAGCAGTACTTC.

As concerns this clonotype: A far larger clone is one nucleotide away, so this likely arose from a read error. The rearrangement links TRBV11-2 to TRBJ2-5, with 7 bases matching TRBD2. CDR1 is SGHAT and CDR2 is FQNNGV in the germline V gene. The CDR3 extends over 16 amino acids. The ends lost 5 bases at V and 11 bases at J; junction bases unmatched: 20. CDR3 nucleotide sequence: TGTGCCAGCAGCCAACCGGGACTACCCTCCTACAATGAGCAGTACTTC. Amino acids: CASSQPGLPSYNEQYF.

This clonotype showed up many times. The chain links TRBV20-1 to TRBJ1-6; D remains unclear. CDR1 DFQATT and CDR2 SNEGSKA come from the germline V gene (reference sequence). V lost 6 bases to trimming and J lost 7 bases, with 22 bases between them. CDR3 length equals 16 residues. The DNA for the CDR3 is TGCAGTGCCCGACCAGTTTGGGGAAGTTCGAATTCACCCCTCCACTTT. Translation gives CSARPVWGSSNSPLHF.

This clonotype was observed many times. The J gene is TRBJ2-1, the V gene TRBV12-3 or TRBV12-4; D is uncertain. The V end lost 7 bases, the J end lost 3 bases, and 13 bases lay between the germline ends. CDR3 size: 14 residues. In DNA, the CDR3 is TGTGCCAGCACCTTTCTCTCGGGCTACAATGAGCAGTTCTTC. Protein: CASTFLSGYNEQFF.

The chain uses TRBV5-1 and TRBJ2-7, with D possibly matching TRBD2 (6 bases). Germline V gene lookup returns CDR1 SGHRS and CDR2 YFSETQ. Trimming removed 4 bases at V and 3 bases at J, with 14 bases between. There are 14 residues in the CDR3. CDR3 sequence: CASSPGDWGYEQYF. DNA for the CDR3: TGCGCCAGCAGCCCGGGGGACTGGGGCTACGAGCAGTACTTC.